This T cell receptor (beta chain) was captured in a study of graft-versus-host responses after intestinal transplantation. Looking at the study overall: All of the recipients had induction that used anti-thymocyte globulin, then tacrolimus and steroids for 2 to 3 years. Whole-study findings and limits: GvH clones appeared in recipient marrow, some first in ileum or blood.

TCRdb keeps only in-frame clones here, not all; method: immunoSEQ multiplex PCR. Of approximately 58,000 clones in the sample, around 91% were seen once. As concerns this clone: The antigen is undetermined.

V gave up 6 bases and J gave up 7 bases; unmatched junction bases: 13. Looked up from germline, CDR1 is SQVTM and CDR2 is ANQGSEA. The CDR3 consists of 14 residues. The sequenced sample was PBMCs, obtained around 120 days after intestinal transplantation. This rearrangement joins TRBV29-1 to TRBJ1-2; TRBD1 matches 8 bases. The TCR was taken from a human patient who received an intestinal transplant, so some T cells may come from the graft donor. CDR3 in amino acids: CSVGARLTGAGYTF. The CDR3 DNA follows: TGCAGCGTCGGGGCGAGACTGACAGGGGCTGGCTACACCTTC.